This TCR beta chain derives from a study of radiotherapy plus CTLA-4 blockade in lung cancer (dated by TCRdb to the late 2010s). With regard to the full study: Objective responses were observed in approximately 18% of enrolled patients, and disease control was achieved in 31%.

On the study overall, not on this receptor specifically: After treatment with radiotherapy and ipilimumab, TCR clones that came from tumors expanded in the peripheral blood. Early dynamic changes in blood T cell clones, together with increased serum interferon-beta after radiation, were reported as the strongest predictors of response.

The CDR3 numbers 13 residues from cysteine through phenylalanine. The read is trimmed to its CDR3 DNA, 39 bases read in frame from base 1. V is trimmed back by 3 bases and J by 5 bases, and the junction contains 2 bases that no gene match accounts for. Based on the germline V gene, the CDR1 and CDR2 sequences are SGHVS and FNYEAQ. The library was prepared using the immunoSEQ multiplex PCR assay. Imported from immuneACCESS, the table was reduced by TCRdb to in-frame sequences with V and J called. These copies leave out some clones; in studies compared against another copy, an unresolved V gene accounts for under half, and the cause of the remainder is not known. The sample table lists approximately 28,000 clones, roughly three quarters of them with a count of one. The top ten clonotypes cover over 15% of the sample. In regard to this clone: Its antigen is still unknown. One base away there is no much larger clone; base qualities are not given.

The study evaluated CTLA-4 blockade (ipilimumab) given together with focal radiation therapy in patients who had chemo-refractory metastatic non-small-cell lung cancer. Sequenced material: peripheral blood, taken from a patient treated with radiotherapy plus ipilimumab. Recombination linked TRBV7-6 to TRBJ2-3, and TRBD2 aligns with 7 junction nucleotides. This TCR was recovered from a human donor with non-small cell lung cancer that progressed on radiotherapy plus ipilimumab. The CDR3 protein sequence reads: CASSLERGDTQYF. The DNA is TGTGCCAGCAGCTTGGAGCGGGGAGATACGCAGTATTTT.